What follows are 30 T cell receptor beta chains derived from one specimen sequenced in a study of blood T cell repertoires in COVID-19 (dated by TCRdb to 2020 to 2021). The library was generated by the immunoSEQ multiplex PCR assay. In its TCRdb copy, this immuneACCESS table keeps in-frame sequences only and misses some clones. Where compared with another copy, unresolved V genes explain less than half of these, and the others have no known cause. For this sample the table gives 200,000 to 300,000 clones, of which 84% were detected only once. Clones ranked in the top ten supply 8.6% of the sample. Sequencing used peripheral blood. Receptors originate from a human donor in a cohort sampled during active COVID-19.

The genes are TRBV5-1 and TRBJ2-2, with D perhaps TRBD1 (5 bases). From germline, CDR1 is SGHRS and CDR2 YFSETQ. V lost 0 bases, J lost 4 bases, and 10 bases lay in between. CDR3 length: 15 amino acids. Here the CDR3 reads CASSLDSQGTGELFF. The CDR3, as DNA: TGCGCCAGCAGCTTGGATAGCCAGGGCACCGGGGAGCTGTTTTTT.

The J gene is TRBJ1-2, the V gene TRBV29-1; 8 nucleotides align to TRBD1. Germline CDR1 is SQVTM and CDR2 is ANQGSEA. The ends lost 0 bases at V and 2 bases at J; junction bases unmatched: 8. The CDR3 runs 16 residues. CDR3 sequence: CSVEDPTGAPNYGYTF. CDR3 in DNA: TGCAGCGTTGAAGATCCGACAGGGGCCCCCAACTATGGCTACACCTTC. Full variable domain (missing parts from reference TRBV29-1 and TRBJ1-2): SAVISQKPSRDICQRGTSLTIQCQVDSQVTMMFWYRQQPGQSLTLIATANQGSEATYESGFVIDKFPISRPNLTFSTLTVSNMSPEDSSIYLCSVEDPTGAPNYGYTFGSGTRLTVV.

The gene calls are TRBV5-4 and TRBJ2-7; 7 bases agree with TRBD2. Per germline, CDR1 SGHNT and CDR2 YYREEE (reference sequence). With V trimmed by 0 bases and J by 2 bases, 8 bases remained unmatched. The CDR3 covers 16 residues. The CDR3 loop is CASSLAGGLAAYEQYF. The CDR3 DNA reads TGTGCCAGCAGCTTGGCTGGTGGTCTAGCGGCCTACGAGCAGTACTTC.

The rearrangement links TRBV3-1 (or the pseudogene TRBV3-2) to TRBJ2-7, with D tentatively TRBD2 (7 bases). Germline V CDR1 and CDR2: LGHDT, YNNKEL (reference sequence). The CDR3 loop spans 16 amino acids. Trimming pared 4 bases from V and 5 bases from J, leaving 21 bases between. The CDR3 DNA reads as TGTGCCAGCAGCCCCGCCTCCTGGACGGGGGGCCACGAGCAGTACTTC. It encodes CASSPASWTGGHEQYF.

The chain carries TRBV2 and TRBJ2-1, with 11 bases aligning to TRBD2. The CDR3 has 15 amino acids. Germline CDR1 reads SNHLY; CDR2 reads FYNNEI. The trim removed 6 bases at V and 5 bases at J, leaving 6 bases unmatched. The CDR3, as DNA: TGTGCCAGCAGGACTAGCGGGGCCCCTCACAATGAGCAGTTCTTC. This codes for CASRTSGAPHNEQFF.

The chain recombines TRBV7-9 with TRBJ2-5; tentative D call: TRBD1 (5 bases). The length of the CDR3 is 13 residues. V shed 0 bases and J shed 7 bases, with 9 bases lying between them. The V gene's germline CDR1 is SEHNR and CDR2 FQNEAQ (reference sequence). The CDR3 reads CASSLAGQGTQYF. The CDR3 bases are TGTGCCAGCAGCTTAGCAGGCCAGGGGACCCAGTACTTC.

This rearrangement joins TRBV18 to TRBJ2-6; 14 nucleotides agree with TRBD2. J lost 3 bases, V lost 3 bases, and 7 bases had no gene match. The CDR3 contains 19 residues. The V gene's germline CDR1 is KGHSH and CDR2 LQKENI. The CDR3 protein is CASSPLGTSGSRGANVLTF. The CDR3 nucleotides are TGTGCCAGCTCACCGCTCGGGACTAGCGGGAGTCGTGGGGCCAACGTCCTGACTTTC. The full variable domain, with the rest looked up from reference TRBV18 and TRBJ2-6, is NAGVMQNPRHLVRRRGQEARLRCSPMKGHSHVYWYRQLPEEGLKFMVYLQKENIIDESGMPKERFSAEFPKEGPSILRIQQVVRGDSAAYFCASSPLGTSGSRGANVLTFGAGSRLTVL.

The V and J genes are TRBV5-6 and TRBJ2-2, with D possibly matching TRBD2 (5 bases). This CDR3 has 15 amino acids. Germline loops: CDR1 SGHDT, CDR2 YYEEEE. Trimming removed 0 bases from V and 2 bases from J, with 8 bases in between. The CDR3 reads CASSLVAGNTGELFF. Written as DNA, the CDR3 is TGTGCCAGCAGCTTGGTGGCGGGTAACACCGGGGAGCTGTTTTTT.

CDR3 coding DNA: TGTGCCACCAGTGACCCCCGCCCAGGAAGTGAAAAACTGTTTTTT. Protein: CATSDPRPGSEKLFF. V and J are TRBV24-1 and TRBJ1-4; D is ambiguous. In germline, CDR1 is KGHDR, CDR2 SFDVKD. Trimming removed 4 bases at V and 7 bases at J, with 15 bases between. CDR3 size: 15 residues.

The chain has TRBV9 and TRBJ1-2, with TRBD1 matching 7 bases. J was trimmed by 8 bases and V by 4 bases; bases with no gene match: 14. The CDR3 is 15 residues long. Germline lookup yields CDR1 SGDLS and CDR2 YYNGEE. CDR3 loop: CASSPRQGSVEGYTF. The CDR3, as DNA: TGTGCCAGCAGCCCTAGACAGGGTAGCGTTGAGGGCTACACCTTC.

The rearrangement joins TRBV7-2 to TRBJ2-5; 14 bases agree with TRBD2. The CDR3 spans 19 residues. Trimming at V came to 1 base and at J to 0 bases, leaving 7 bases not matched to a gene. Germline V gene sequence: CDR1 SGHTA, CDR2 FQGNSA. This CDR3 reads CASSLGGLAGGPYQETQYF. CDR3 sequence (DNA): TGTGCCAGCAGCTTAGGTGGACTAGCGGGGGGCCCTTACCAAGAGACCCAGTACTTC.

V gene TRBV7-9 combines with J gene TRBJ2-3, with 8 bases lining up with TRBD2. The V gene end was trimmed by 7 bases and the J gene end by 3 bases; junction bases not matched to a gene: 6. Germline loops: CDR1 SEHNR, CDR2 FQNEAQ (reference sequence). The CDR3 has 14 amino acids. CDR3 nucleotides: TGTGCCAGCACCCCGGGGGGGAAGACAGATACGCAGTATTTT. Translated: CASTPGGKTDTQYF.

The chain employs TRBV2 and TRBJ1-2; maybe TRBD1 (5 bases). This CDR3 has 13 amino acids. CDR1 SNHLY and CDR2 FYNNEI come from the germline V gene. Trimming stripped 11 bases from V and 0 bases from J, with 13 bases between. CDR3 residues: CAGDRKANYGYTF. CDR3 bases: TGTGCCGGAGACAGAAAAGCTAACTATGGCTACACCTTC.

Comments on this clone: One end of the junction varies from germline; a read error may be responsible. The rearrangement uses TRBV19 and TRBJ2-7; the match to TRBD2 covers 8 bases. Germline V gene data show CDR1 as LNHDA and CDR2 as SQIVND (reference sequence). This CDR3 region has 15 residues. The CDR3 here is CASSMAGGDPYGQYF. In DNA, the CDR3 is TGTGCCAGTAGTATGGCGGGGGGAGACCCCTACGGGCAGTACTTC. The variable domain in full, completed from reference TRBV19 and TRBJ2-7, reads DGGITQSPKYLFRKEGQNVTLSCEQNLNHDAMYWYRQDPGQGLRLIYYSQIVNDFQKGDIAEGYSVSREKKESFPLTVTSAQKNPTAFYLCASSMAGGDPYGQYFGPGTRLTVT.

CDR3 amino acids: CSVAGQGNGYTF. The CDR3 nucleotides are TGCAGCGTTGCCGGACAGGGGAATGGCTACACCTTC. The chain employs TRBV29-1 and TRBJ1-2; 9 bases align to TRBD1. Trimming took 4 bases from V and 6 from J; bases not matched to a gene: 3. Germline V CDR1 and CDR2: SQVTM, ANQGSEA. The CDR3 is 12 residues long.

This clone was seen a handful of times. The chain joins TRBV18 to TRBJ1-1, with D perhaps matching TRBD1 (5 bases). The V gene's germline CDR1 is KGHSH and CDR2 LQKENI. Trimming took off 0 bases at V and 10 bases at J, with 21 bases between the two ends. The CDR3 sequence is 16 residues long. For the CDR3, the DNA is TGTGCCAGCTCACCACCGGGACTCCGTGTCGGCTCGGCAGCTTTCTTT. This translates into CASSPPGLRVGSAAFF.

This chain links TRBV19 with TRBJ2-3; TRBD2 matches 9 bases. This CDR3 is 15 amino acids long. The J segment lost 4 bases and the V segment lost 5 bases, leaving 7 bases of the junction unmatched. Germline CDR1 reads LNHDA; CDR2 reads SQIVND (reference sequence). Here the CDR3 DNA reads TGTGCCAGTAGTCCGGGTAGCGGGAGTTCAGATACGCAGTATTTT. This gives the protein CASSPGSGSSDTQYF.

The chain combines TRBV5-1 with TRBJ1-2, with D possibly matching TRBD1 (5 bases). Trimming cost V 0 bases and J 8 bases, with 14 bases left between them. Germline lookup yields CDR1 SGHRS and CDR2 YFSETQ. The CDR3 totals 14 residues. DNA of the CDR3: TGCGCCAGCAGCTTGGAGGCAGGGACTGGGGGCTACACCTTC. This sequence encodes CASSLEAGTGGYTF.

The CDR3 DNA is TGTGCCATCAGTGAGTCCACTTCCAACCAGGGGACACCCTACGAGCAGTACTTC. This codes for CAISESTSNQGTPYEQYF. The chain links TRBV10-3 to TRBJ2-7; possible D gene TRBD1, 6 bases. Trimming removed 0 bases from V and 2 bases from J, with 20 bases in between. CDR1 is ENHRY and CDR2 is SYGVKD in the germline V gene. The CDR3 contains 18 residues.

This clone was observed once. The chain recombines TRBV5-1 with TRBJ1-3; D remains unclear. Germline V gene data show CDR1 as SGHRS and CDR2 as YFSETQ. The CDR3 totals 17 residues. Trimming removed 0 bases at V and 0 bases at J, with 13 bases between. Written as DNA, the CDR3 is TGCGCCAGCAGCTTGGGTAGAAGTAGAGTCTCTGGAAACACCATATATTTT. Encoded protein: CASSLGRSRVSGNTIYF.

The chain couples TRBV5-5 to TRBJ2-2; 9 bases agree with TRBD1. The germline V gene has CDR1 SGHKS and CDR2 YYEKEE (reference sequence). After removal of 2 bases from V and 7 bases from J, the junction contained 6 bases not matched to a gene. The length of the CDR3 is 15 residues. CDR3 residues: CASSFNRGQGGELFF. CDR3 in DNA: TGTGCCAGCAGCTTCAACAGGGGGCAGGGCGGGGAGCTGTTTTTT. Combining the CDR3 with reference TRBV5-5 and TRBJ2-2 gives the whole variable domain DAGVTQSPTHLIKTRGQQVTLRCSPISGHKSVSWYQQVLGQGPQFIFQYYEKEERGRGNFPDRFSARQFPNYSSELNVNALLLGDSALYLCASSFNRGQGGELFFGEGSRLTVL.

The chain couples TRBV7-2 to TRBJ2-1; 8 nucleotides line up with TRBD2. Germline V lookup: CDR1 SGHTA, CDR2 FQGNSA. Trimming took 5 bases from V and 4 from J; bases not matched to a gene: 7. The CDR3 extends over 15 amino acids. This CDR3 reads CASSLSGAQYNEQFF. CDR3 DNA: TGTGCCAGCAGCCTTAGCGGGGCGCAGTACAATGAGCAGTTCTTC.

This chain links TRBV9 with TRBJ1-6; 8 bases are a match to TRBD1. V was clipped by 0 bases and J by 10 bases; unmatched bases: 9. This CDR3 has 16 amino acids. Germline CDR1 SGDLS, CDR2 YYNGEE. The CDR3 region has the DNA TGTGCCAGCAGCGTAGGTAGGACAGGGTTCAGATCACCCCTCCACTTT. Translating gives CASSVGRTGFRSPLHF.

The chain has TRBV28 and TRBJ1-4; perhaps TRBD1 as D (6 bases). The CDR3 consists of 15 residues. Germline lookup yields CDR1 MDHEN and CDR2 SYDVKM. The V end was cut by 6 bases, the J end by 8 bases, with 19 bases between. DNA for the CDR3: TGTGCCAGCAGCCCAGGGGAATCGGGGAAAGAAAAACTGTTTTTT. Protein product: CASSPGESGKEKLFF.

The chain combines TRBV4-2 with TRBJ2-3; 9 bases align to TRBD2. Germline assignment: CDR1 LGHNA and CDR2 YNFKEQ. This CDR3 contains 18 residues. J gave up 4 bases and V 3 bases, and 14 bases lay outside the gene matches. DNA for the CDR3: TGTGCCAGCAGCCAGGGGGTAGCGGGAGAGGGTGGCCCAGATACGCAGTATTTT. Its protein is CASSQGVAGEGGPDTQYF.

The chain joins TRBV5-6 to TRBJ1-1, with D possibly being TRBD1 (6 bases). Trimming left V 1 base short and J 3 bases short, with 16 bases between. The CDR3 is made up of 16 amino acids. Germline values: CDR1 SGHDT, CDR2 YYEEEE. The CDR3 here is CASSLIGNRADTEAFF. CDR3 nucleotide sequence: TGTGCCAGCAGCTTGATCGGCAACAGGGCGGACACTGAAGCTTTCTTT.

This clone was detected once. The chain links TRBV6-2 or TRBV6-3 to TRBJ2-7; 9 bases are shared with TRBD1. The CDR3 totals 15 residues. Germline V gene lookup returns CDR1 MNHEY and CDR2 SVGEGT. V dropped 4 bases and J dropped 4; count of bases not matched to a gene: 8. The CDR3 DNA reads as TGTGCCAGCAGTTTCAACAGGGGGCGGCTTTACGAGCAGTACTTC. Its translation is CASSFNRGRLYEQYF.

CDR3 loop: CASSLGRSFNNEQFF. The CDR3 DNA is TGTGCCAGCAGCTTGGGGCGGAGCTTTAACAATGAGCAGTTCTTC. The chain combines TRBV5-4 with TRBJ2-1; D uncertain. V was pared by 0 bases and J by 5 bases, with 12 bases between. Germline V lookup: CDR1 SGHNT, CDR2 YYREEE (reference sequence). The length of the CDR3 is 15 residues.

The chain has TRBV6-5 and TRBJ2-7, with 8 bases identical to TRBD2. The CDR3 contains 14 residues. V was pared by 8 bases and J by 3 bases, with 9 bases of the junction left unmatched. CDR1 is MNHEY, CDR2 SVGAGI, per germline. CDR3 in amino acids: CASRLGGVNYEQYF. CDR3 coding DNA: TGTGCCAGCCGCCTCGGGGGGGTGAACTACGAGCAGTACTTC.

This sequence joins TRBV28 and TRBJ1-2, with D possibly matching TRBD1 (6 bases). CDR3 length: 15 amino acids. The ends were cut back, 6 bases at V and 0 bases at J, with 14 bases in the middle. Germline V gene sequence: CDR1 MDHEN, CDR2 SYDVKM. As DNA, the CDR3 is TGTGCCAGCAGCACCCTGACAGGAGCTAACTATGGCTACACCTTC. Protein sequence: CASSTLTGANYGYTF.